The clone carrying this T cell receptor (beta chain) was seen ten or more times. No antigen is known for it. Thyroid surgery took place with no prior treatment in any patient. Germline V CDR1 and CDR2: MNHNS, SASEGT. V gave up 6 bases and J gave up 1 base, with 9 bases separating them. The CDR3 has 14 residues. These data are taken from a study of metastatic and nonmetastatic thyroid tumors. Study context: Comparison of repertoires was carried out across blood and tumor or nodule tissue from malignant and benign thyroid patients. Study-level points and caveats: Malignant thyroid tumors reportedly had TCR beta diversity that was significantly higher than in benign nodules, in blood and tumor.

Per the original methods: A classifier of distant metastasis in papillary thyroid cancer was built from CDR3 differences (across clinicopathological groups). TCRdb reanalyzed the PCR reads with MiXCR. These V and J calls rely on TCRdb rather than the paper's analysis. The table records about 25,000 clones, 20% to 25% of them present only once. This clonotype originated in a male donor with papillary thyroid cancer or a benign thyroid nodule (not recorded which). Some clones in this sample may be carry-over from other donors' samples. The V and J genes are TRBV6-1 and TRBJ2-2; D gene uncertain. The sample was blood. In DNA, the CDR3 is TGTGCCAGCAGCGGCCTTAGGAACACCGGGGAGCTGTTTTTT. Its translation is CASSGLRNTGELFF.